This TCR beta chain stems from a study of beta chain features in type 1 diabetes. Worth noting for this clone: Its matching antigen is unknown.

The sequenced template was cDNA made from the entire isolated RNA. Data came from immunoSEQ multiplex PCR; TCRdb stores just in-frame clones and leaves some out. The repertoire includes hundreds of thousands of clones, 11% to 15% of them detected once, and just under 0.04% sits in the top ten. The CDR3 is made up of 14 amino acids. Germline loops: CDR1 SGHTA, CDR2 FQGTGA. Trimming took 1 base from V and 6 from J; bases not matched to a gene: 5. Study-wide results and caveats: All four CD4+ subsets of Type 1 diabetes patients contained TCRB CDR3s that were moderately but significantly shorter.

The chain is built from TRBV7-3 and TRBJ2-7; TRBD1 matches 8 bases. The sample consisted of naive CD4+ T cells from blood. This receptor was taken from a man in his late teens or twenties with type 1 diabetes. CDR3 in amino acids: CASSLMDRVAEQYF. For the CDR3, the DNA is TGTGCCAGCAGCTTAATGGACAGGGTGGCCGAGCAGTACTTC.